This TCR beta chain was sequenced during a study of blood T cell repertoires in COVID-19. In the original analysis: Estimation of nucleated cell counts relied on the amplification of reference gene primers. Here immunoSEQ multiplex PCR was the method, and the copy in TCRdb shows in-frame clones only, minus some. That table gives V, J and clone size, and the DNA gave D and trimming. The sample shows about 350,000 clones, 85% to 90% of them seen only once. This CDR3 contains 15 residues. CDR1 is SGHVS and CDR2 is FQNEAQ in the germline V gene. J gave up 6 bases and V 1 base, and 6 bases lay outside the gene matches.

The sample taken for sequencing was PBMCs or T cells enriched from blood (not recorded which). The J gene is TRBJ2-3, the V gene TRBV7-8, with 8 positions matching TRBD2. The origin of this receptor is a woman in her twenties or thirties who had been exposed to COVID-19. As DNA, the CDR3 is TGTGCCAGCAGCTTAGTTGGCGGGAGGTTGGATACGCAGTATTTT. Its translation is CASSLVGGRLDTQYF.